These 25 T cell receptor beta chains were all obtained from the same sample, sequenced in a study of identical twins. From the 5' RACE reads, TCRdb called clonotypes with MiXCR, one entry per CDR3 protein. The sample records over 200,000 distinct CDR3 sequences, around 6.5% being singletons. This same sample was also taken into another study, of T cells expressing NK-cell markers.

The sequencing input was CD8+ T cells sorted from blood. These receptors all come from a woman aged 18-35 years in good health.

This chain connects TRBV7-6 to TRBJ2-1; 7 bases fit TRBD2. J was trimmed by 9 bases and V by 5 bases; bases with no gene match: 10. The germline V gene encodes CDR1 SGHVS and CDR2 FNYEAQ. The CDR3 has 14 amino acids. Here the CDR3 DNA reads TGTGCCAGCAGCAGCGAGGGAGGGCGGGGTGAGCAGTTCTTC. This encodes CASSSEGGRGEQFF.

This clonotype was seen only a few times. The chain joins TRBV14 to TRBJ1-1, with D maybe TRBD1 (5 bases). V lost 4 bases, J lost 0 bases, and 12 bases lay in between. The CDR3 is 15 amino acids. Germline CDR1 and CDR2: SGHDN and FVKESK. The CDR3 spells CASSRRGSMNTEAFF. The CDR3 DNA sequence: TGTGCCAGCAGCCGGCGGGGGTCCATGAACACTGAAGCTTTCTTT.

V is TRBV9 and J is TRBJ2-7; a weak D match, TRBD2 (5 bases). Deletions cut 0 bases from V and 6 bases from J, with 10 bases between. The CDR3 extends over 13 amino acids. Germline assignment: CDR1 SGDLS and CDR2 YYNGEE. In DNA, the CDR3 is TGTGCCAGCAGCGTAGGCGGACTGGGCGAGCAGTACTTC. Its protein is CASSVGGLGEQYF.

J is TRBJ2-7 and V is TRBV6-1, with 10 bases aligning to TRBD1. Germline trimming cut 5 bases from V and 9 bases from J; bases unmatched to any gene: 13. The CDR3 extends over 15 amino acids. CDR1 is MNHNS and CDR2 is SASEGT in the germline V gene. CDR3 sequence: CASSPGTGESFRQYF. The CDR3 DNA follows: TGTGCCAGCAGTCCTGGGACAGGGGAGTCCTTTCGGCAGTACTTC.

The CDR3 DNA reads TGTGCCAGCAGTGAATTTGCGGTTACCTACAATGAGCAGTTCTTC. Translated, it gives CASSEFAVTYNEQFF. This chain uses TRBV6-1 with TRBJ2-1; D unclear. V was trimmed by 2 bases and J by 2 bases, leaving 10 bases between them. This CDR3 is built from 15 residues. Germline loops: CDR1 MNHNS, CDR2 SASEGT.

This clonotype has at least ten counts. This chain links TRBV20-1 with TRBJ2-5, with TRBD1 identical over 8 bases. CDR1 is DFQATT, CDR2 SNEGSKA, per germline (reference sequence). The junction had 7 bases not matched to a gene; V was cut back by 3 bases and J by 1 base. The CDR3 length is 15 residues. CDR3 in amino acids: CSARSLTGGQETQYF. The CDR3 bases are TGCAGTGCTAGGTCGCTTACAGGGGGCCAAGAGACCCAGTACTTC.

J is TRBJ1-6 and V is TRBV4-1; a weak D match, TRBD1 (5 bases). The CDR3 is 12 residues long. Germline V gene lookup returns CDR1 MGHRA and CDR2 YSYEKL. V shed 7 bases and J shed 10 bases, with 11 bases lying between them. CDR3 bases: TGCGCCAGCACAGCAGGGAACTCACCCCTCCACTTT. Its protein is CASTAGNSPLHF.

This clonotype occurred a few times. V is TRBV7-6 and J is TRBJ2-2; the D call may be TRBD1 or TRBD2 (5 bases each). CDR3 size: 16 residues. Between the trimmed V and J ends, which lost 5 bases and 0 bases, there was a span of 13 bases. The germline V gene encodes CDR1 SGHVS and CDR2 FNYEAQ. CDR3 nucleotides: TGTGCCAGCAGCCACCAAGGGGACCCGAACACCGGGGAGCTGTTTTTT. This sequence encodes CASSHQGDPNTGELFF.

The sample holds a few counts of this clonotype. V and J are TRBV10-2 and TRBJ2-5; TRBD2 matches 7 bases. With 4 bases clipped from V and 5 bases from J, the junction kept 13 bases outside the gene matches. This CDR3 is built from 16 residues. From germline, CDR1 is WSHSY and CDR2 SAAADI. CDR3 region: CASSAGLDYGQETQYF. In DNA form, the CDR3 reads TGCGCCAGCAGTGCTGGACTAGATTACGGTCAGGAGACCCAGTACTTC.

V and J are TRBV12-5 and TRBJ2-4, with no clear D. The length of the CDR3 is 15 residues. The V end lost 0 bases, the J end lost 1 base, and 7 bases lay between the germline ends. From germline, CDR1 is LGHNT and CDR2 FRNRAP. The CDR3 loop is CASGLVSGAKNIQYF. Written as DNA, the CDR3 is TGTGCTAGTGGTTTGGTTAGTGGGGCCAAAAACATTCAGTACTTC.

This clonotype occurred many times. The chain has TRBV18 and TRBJ2-1; D uncertain. Germline V lookup: CDR1 KGHSH, CDR2 LQKENI. Trimming left V 6 bases short and J 8 bases short, with 11 bases between. The CDR3 sequence is 12 residues long. CDR3 coding DNA: TGTGCCAGCTCGCTGGGCCTCGATGAGCAGTTCTTC. Translating it yields CASSLGLDEQFF.

This clonotype has a handful of counts. The gene calls are TRBV7-2 and TRBJ2-1; 7 positions agree with TRBD2. The CDR3 spans 17 residues. The germline CDR1 and CDR2 sequences are SGHTA and FQGNSA. After removal of 5 bases from V and 0 bases from J, the junction contained 10 bases not matched to a gene. CDR3 DNA: TGTGCCAGCAGCCCTCGACTAGCCCTGAGCTCCTACAATGAGCAGTTCTTC. Its protein is CASSPRLALSSYNEQFF.

This clonotype was seen only a few times. CDR3 coding DNA: TGCAGCGTTCACTCTCCGGGCAGCTACGAGCAGTACTTC. Translated, it gives CSVHSPGSYEQYF. The V and J genes are TRBV29-1 and TRBJ2-7; D is ambiguous. V was cut by 5 bases and J by 3 bases, with 14 bases left in between. CDR1 SQVTM and CDR2 ANQGSEA come from the germline V gene. The CDR3 has 13 residues.

The sample holds a few counts of this clonotype. The genes are TRBV2 and TRBJ1-3; D is perhaps TRBD1 (6 bases). V lost 9 bases, J lost 3 bases, and 15 bases lay in between. This CDR3 comprises 14 residues. Per the germline V gene, CDR1 is SNHLY and CDR2 is FYNNEI. This chain's CDR3 is CASGGTGNGNTIYF. CDR3 nucleotide sequence: TGTGCCAGTGGGGGCACAGGGAATGGAAACACCATATATTTT.

This clonotype was seen more than once but under ten times. The CDR3 nucleotides read TGTGCCAGCATTGGACTAGCGGGAGGCCCGATCTACGAGCAGTACTTC. Its protein product is CASIGLAGGPIYEQYF. The V call is TRBV6-2 or TRBV6-3, the J call TRBJ2-7; 14 bases agree with TRBD2. The junction had 8 bases not matched to a gene; V was cut back by 7 bases and J by 3 bases. Germline loops: CDR1 MNHEY, CDR2 SVGEGT. The length of the CDR3 is 16 residues.

This clonotype was counted only a few times. The J gene is TRBJ2-7, the V gene TRBV5-6; weak D call: TRBD2 (7 bases). Between the trimmed V and J ends, which lost 0 bases and 3 bases, there was a span of 13 bases. Germline V gene data show CDR1 as SGHDT and CDR2 as YYEEEE. The CDR3 has 15 amino acids. The CDR3 nucleotides are TGTGCCAGCAGCTTGGAGGGGGGGGGCCTCTACGAGCAGTACTTC. It encodes CASSLEGGGLYEQYF.

This clonotype has a count of ten or more. The rearrangement uses TRBV7-9 and TRBJ2-5; the D gene is possibly TRBD1 (5 bases). V was cut by 2 bases and J by 5 bases, with 18 bases left in between. CDR1 and CDR2 from the germline V gene are SEHNR and FQNEAQ (reference sequence). The CDR3 consists of 16 residues. The CDR3 coding sequence is TGTGCCAGCAGCTTAATCCAGGGTCCTTCTTGGGAGACCCAGTACTTC. As protein: CASSLIQGPSWETQYF.

Many counts were recorded for this clonotype. The V and J genes are TRBV12-3 or TRBV12-4 and TRBJ1-6; D may be TRBD1 (5 bases). This CDR3 is 17 amino acids long. Trimming took 8 bases from V and 1 from J, leaving 18 bases between them. CDR3: CASGTGPLASYNSPLHF. In DNA, the CDR3 is TGTGCCAGCGGCACGGGGCCGCTGGCGTCCTATAATTCACCCCTCCACTTT.

This clonotype showed up many times. The V gene is TRBV14, the J gene TRBJ2-5; D call uncertain. CDR1 and CDR2 (germline): SGHDN, FVKESK. The CDR3 is 15 amino acids. V was shortened by 4 bases and J by 2 bases, with 14 bases between the two germline ends. This chain's CDR3 is CASSPSIAEQETQYF. In DNA, the CDR3 is TGTGCCAGCAGCCCTTCTATTGCGGAACAAGAGACCCAGTACTTC.

The CDR3 bases are TGTGCCAGCAGCTCTCACCCCGGGACTAGCGGGAGTATTGACGAGCAGTACTTC. Protein: CASSSHPGTSGSIDEQYF. The J gene is TRBJ2-7, the V gene TRBV9, with TRBD2 matching over 14 bases. CDR1 SGDLS and CDR2 YYNGEE come from the germline V gene. This CDR3 has 18 residues. Germline trimming cut 4 bases from V and 5 bases from J; bases unmatched to any gene: 14.

This clonotype was seen at least ten times. The V gene is TRBV4-3, the J gene TRBJ2-3, with 13 positions matching TRBD2. CDR1 is LGHNA and CDR2 is YSLEER in the germline V gene. CDR3 size: 18 residues. With V trimmed by 0 bases and J by 6 bases, 9 bases remained unmatched. CDR3: CASSQEQLAGGLTDTQYF. The CDR3 DNA reads as TGCGCCAGCAGCCAAGAACAACTAGCGGGAGGGTTAACGGATACGCAGTATTTT.

This clonotype came up many times. This chain links TRBV12-3 or TRBV12-4 with TRBJ1-5; D gene uncertain. The ends were cut back, 6 bases at V and 3 bases at J, with 12 bases in the middle. The CDR3 loop spans 14 amino acids. The CDR3 DNA sequence: TGTGCCAGCAGCTCCCCATCAAACAATCAGCCCCAGCATTTT. Its translation is CASSSPSNNQPQHF.

V gene TRBV4-3 combines with J gene TRBJ2-2; D possibly corresponds to TRBD2 (6 bases). Trimming left V 4 bases short and J 2 bases short, with 20 bases between. CDR1 and CDR2 from the germline V gene are LGHNA and YSLEER. The CDR3 runs 18 residues. The CDR3 loop reads CASSPGGGGILNTGELFF. The CDR3 DNA sequence: TGCGCCAGCAGCCCTGGGGGTGGCGGGATCCTCAACACCGGGGAGCTGTTTTTT.

V usage is TRBV29-1 and J usage is TRBJ2-7; 9 bases agree with TRBD1. The ends lost 4 bases at V and 4 bases at J; junction bases unmatched: 5. The CDR3 totals 13 residues. The germline V gene encodes CDR1 SQVTM and CDR2 ANQGSEA. In nucleotides, the CDR3 is TGCAGCGTTGGGGGACAGGGAGTATACGAGCAGTACTTC. Protein sequence: CSVGGQGVYEQYF.

V usage is TRBV7-9 and J usage is TRBJ2-4; possibly TRBD1 or TRBD2 for D (5 bases each). The CDR3 has 14 residues. Between the trimmed V and J ends, which lost 4 bases and 7 bases, there was a span of 14 bases. Germline V gives CDR1 SEHNR, CDR2 FQNEAQ (reference sequence). The CDR3 here is CASSYGVGENIQYF. The DNA for the CDR3 is TGTGCCAGCAGCTACGGCGTAGGGGAGAACATTCAGTACTTC.